This TCR beta chain was profiled in a study of blood T cell repertoires in COVID-19 (dated by TCRdb to about 2020). Regarding the research as a whole: Samples covering the acute and convalescent phases of COVID-19 were provided by collaborators in the United States, Italy and Spain. The prospective study material was composed of cDNA or gDNA derived from T cells, B-cell-depleted T cells, or PBMCs. Deeply sampled blood TCRbeta repertoires from subjects exposed to, actively infected with, or recovered from COVID-19 were included in the dataset. The repertoires were released in a freely available public database intended as a resource for research on the immune response to SARS-CoV-2. Samples came from the ongoing ImmuneRACE study (first 160 participants) plus 1,254 subjects from 6 global collaborators. Sample metadata almost always included a de-identified subject ID, COVID-19 status, age in years and sex. HLA class I and class II types, where available, came from metadata supplied by the sample provider rather than from assay-based typing.

The CDR3 numbers 12 residues from cysteine through phenylalanine. CDR3 DNA is the only sequence kept; it has 36 bases, read in frame from the first base. Between the V and J ends, shortened by 5 bases and 3 bases respectively, the junction contains 11 bases. CDR1 and CDR2 are drawn from the germline V gene: SQVTM, ANQGSEA. Regarding this clone: This receptor's antigen is unknown. No much larger clonotype is one base removed from it; base qualities were not supplied.

In Seattle, one collaborating source enrolled patients while the infection was active and tracked those patients longitudinally over the course of disease. Whole blood was collected in K2EDTA tubes by collaborating institutions according to the institutions' own protocols. For TCRbeta analysis, collaborator samples were shipped as frozen whole blood, as isolated PBMCs, or as DNA extracted from either sample type. Broader findings and caveats from the paper: How much clinical and demographic metadata was included differed by source and by participant, and the metadata was provided uncurated.

TCRbeta CDR3 regions were amplified from genomic DNA by means of the immunoSEQ Assay, a bias-controlled multiplex PCR. The published analysis was carried out like this. Within the assay, amplification of reference gene primers was used to estimate how many nucleated cells each sample contained. To quantify the absolute abundance of each unique TCRbeta CDR3 rearrangement, sequence reads were collapsed and filtered. Productive Simpson clonality was computed per sample as the square root of Simpson's diversity index over productive rearrangements. The immuneACCESS repertoire file appears here via TCRdb, limited to in-frame rearrangements. These files lack a portion of the clones; in checked studies, under half of the deficit traces to unresolved V genes, and the cause of the others is not known. V and J calls and clone size are those listed in that table; D and trimming were worked out from the DNA. This sample holds just over 250,000 clones; about 87% were observed only once. Roughly 10% of the sample is taken by the ten largest.

This sequence uses TRBV29-1 and TRBJ2-7; perhaps TRBD1 is the D gene, with 6 bases matching. The source of this sequence is a woman in her sixties or seventies with COVID-19, enrolled during active disease. The sample was peripheral blood. The sequenced DNA is TGCAGCGTTCGGCAGGGGTTCTACGAGCAGTACTTC. Protein translation: CSVRQGFYEQYF.